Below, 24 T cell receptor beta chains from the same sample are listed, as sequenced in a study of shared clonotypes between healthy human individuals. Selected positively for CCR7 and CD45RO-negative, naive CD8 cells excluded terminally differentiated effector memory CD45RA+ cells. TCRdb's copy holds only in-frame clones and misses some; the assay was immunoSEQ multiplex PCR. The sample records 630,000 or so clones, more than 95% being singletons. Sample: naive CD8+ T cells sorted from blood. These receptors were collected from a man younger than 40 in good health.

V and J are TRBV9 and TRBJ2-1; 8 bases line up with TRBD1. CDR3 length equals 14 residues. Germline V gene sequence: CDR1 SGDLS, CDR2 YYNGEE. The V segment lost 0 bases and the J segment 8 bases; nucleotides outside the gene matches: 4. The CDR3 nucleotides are TGTGCCAGCAGCGTAGGAAGGACAGGGTATGAGCAGTTCTTC. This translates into CASSVGRTGYEQFF.

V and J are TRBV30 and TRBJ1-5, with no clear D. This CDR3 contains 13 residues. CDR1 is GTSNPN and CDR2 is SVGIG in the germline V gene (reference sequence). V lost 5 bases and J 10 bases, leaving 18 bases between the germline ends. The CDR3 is CAWGSGPIRPQHF. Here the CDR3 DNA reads TGTGCCTGGGGGAGTGGGCCCATCCGTCCCCAGCATTTT.

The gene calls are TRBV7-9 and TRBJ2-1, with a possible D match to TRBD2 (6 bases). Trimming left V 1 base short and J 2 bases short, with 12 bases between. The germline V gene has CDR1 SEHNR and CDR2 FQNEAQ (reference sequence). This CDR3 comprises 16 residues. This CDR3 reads CASSLGSGPTYNEQFF. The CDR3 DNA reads TGTGCCAGCAGCTTAGGTAGCGGCCCCACCTACAATGAGCAGTTCTTC.

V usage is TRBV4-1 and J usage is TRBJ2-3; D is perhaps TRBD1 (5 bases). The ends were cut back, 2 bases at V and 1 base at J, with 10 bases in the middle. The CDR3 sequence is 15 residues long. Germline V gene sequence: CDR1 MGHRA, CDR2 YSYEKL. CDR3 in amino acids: CASSQRQLRTDTQYF. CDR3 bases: TGCGCCAGCAGCCAACGACAGTTACGCACAGATACGCAGTATTTT.

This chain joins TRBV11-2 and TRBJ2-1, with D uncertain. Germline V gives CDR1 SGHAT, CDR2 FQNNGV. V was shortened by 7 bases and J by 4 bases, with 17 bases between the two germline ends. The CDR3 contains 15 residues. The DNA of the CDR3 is TGTGCCAGCACCACCGTGGCAGGTCTGTACAATGAGCAGTTCTTC. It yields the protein CASTTVAGLYNEQFF.

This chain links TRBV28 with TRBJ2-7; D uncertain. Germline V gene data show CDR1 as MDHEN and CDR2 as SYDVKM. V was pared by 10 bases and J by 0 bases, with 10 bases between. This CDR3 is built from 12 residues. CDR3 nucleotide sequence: TGTGCCACCGCTGAGGCCTCCTACGAGCAGTACTTC. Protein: CATAEASYEQYF.

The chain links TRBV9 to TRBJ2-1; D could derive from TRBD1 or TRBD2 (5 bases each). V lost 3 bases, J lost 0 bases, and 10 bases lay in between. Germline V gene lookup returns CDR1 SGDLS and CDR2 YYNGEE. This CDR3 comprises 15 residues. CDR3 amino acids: CASSGGSGSYNEQFF. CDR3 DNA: TGTGCCAGCAGCGGGGGGAGCGGCTCCTACAATGAGCAGTTCTTC.

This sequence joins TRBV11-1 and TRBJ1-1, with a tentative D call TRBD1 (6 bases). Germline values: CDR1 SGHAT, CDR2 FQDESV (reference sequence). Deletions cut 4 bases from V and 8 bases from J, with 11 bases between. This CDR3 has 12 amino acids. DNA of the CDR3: TGTGCCAGCAGCTCCAACAGGGTCGAAGCTTTCTTT. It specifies CASSSNRVEAFF. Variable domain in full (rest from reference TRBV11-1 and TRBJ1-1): EAEVAQSPRYKITEKSQAVAFWCDPISGHATLYWYRQILGQGPELLVQFQDESVVDDSQLPKDRFSAERLKGVDSTLKIQPAELGDSAMYLCASSSNRVEAFFGQGTRLTVV.

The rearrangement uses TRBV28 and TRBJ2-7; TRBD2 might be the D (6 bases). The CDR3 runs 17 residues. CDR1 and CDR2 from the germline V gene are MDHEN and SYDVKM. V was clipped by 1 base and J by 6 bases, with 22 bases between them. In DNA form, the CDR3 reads TGTGCCAGCAGTTTATTTTCGGGTTCTCTTGGAGGGCCCGAGCAGTACTTC. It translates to CASSLFSGSLGGPEQYF.

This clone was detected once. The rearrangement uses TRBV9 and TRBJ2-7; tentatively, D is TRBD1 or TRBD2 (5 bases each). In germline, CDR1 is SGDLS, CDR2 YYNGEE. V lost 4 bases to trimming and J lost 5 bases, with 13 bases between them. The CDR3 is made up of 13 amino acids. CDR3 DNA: TGTGCCAGCAGCCGGGGACCGGGTCACGAGCAGTACTTC. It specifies CASSRGPGHEQYF.

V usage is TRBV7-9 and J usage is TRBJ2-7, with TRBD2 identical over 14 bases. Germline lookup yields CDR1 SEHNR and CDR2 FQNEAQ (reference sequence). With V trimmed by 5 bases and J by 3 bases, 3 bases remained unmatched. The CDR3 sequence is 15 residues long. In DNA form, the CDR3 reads TGTGCCAGCAGCGGGACTAGCGGGAGACTCTACGAGCAGTACTTC. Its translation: CASSGTSGRLYEQYF.

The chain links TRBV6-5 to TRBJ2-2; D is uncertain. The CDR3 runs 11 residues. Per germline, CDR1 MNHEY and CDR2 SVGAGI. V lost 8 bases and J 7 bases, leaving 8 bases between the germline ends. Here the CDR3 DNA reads TGTGCCAGCTGTTTGGACGGGGAGCTGTTTTTT. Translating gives CASCLDGELFF.

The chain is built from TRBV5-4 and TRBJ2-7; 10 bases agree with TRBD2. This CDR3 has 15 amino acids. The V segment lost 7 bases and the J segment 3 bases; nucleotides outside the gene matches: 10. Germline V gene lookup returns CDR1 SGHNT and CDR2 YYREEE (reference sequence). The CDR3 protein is CASFHEREGRYEQYF. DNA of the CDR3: TGTGCCAGCTTTCACGAGCGGGAGGGCCGCTACGAGCAGTACTTC.

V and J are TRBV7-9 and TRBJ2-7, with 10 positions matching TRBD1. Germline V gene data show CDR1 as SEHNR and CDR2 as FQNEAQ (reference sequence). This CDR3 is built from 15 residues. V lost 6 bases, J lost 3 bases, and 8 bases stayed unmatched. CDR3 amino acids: CASSKPGQGNYEQYF. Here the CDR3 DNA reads TGTGCCAGCAGTAAACCGGGACAGGGGAACTACGAGCAGTACTTC.

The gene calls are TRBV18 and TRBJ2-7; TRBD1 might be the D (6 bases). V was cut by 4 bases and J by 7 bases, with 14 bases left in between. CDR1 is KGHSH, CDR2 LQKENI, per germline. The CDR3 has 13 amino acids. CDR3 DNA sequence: TGTGCCAGCTCACTCGACAGGTCTTGGGAGCAGTACTTC. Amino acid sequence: CASSLDRSWEQYF.

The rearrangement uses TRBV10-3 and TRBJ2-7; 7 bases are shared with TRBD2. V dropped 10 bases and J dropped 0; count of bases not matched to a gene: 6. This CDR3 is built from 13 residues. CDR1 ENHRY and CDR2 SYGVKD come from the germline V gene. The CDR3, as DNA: TGTGCCACCCTAGCGGAAAACTCCTACGAGCAGTACTTC. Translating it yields CATLAENSYEQYF.

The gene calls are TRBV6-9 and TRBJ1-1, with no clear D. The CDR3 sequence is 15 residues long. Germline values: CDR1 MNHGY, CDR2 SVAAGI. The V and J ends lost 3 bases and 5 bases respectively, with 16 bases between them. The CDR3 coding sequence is TGTGCCAGCAGTTACGTGCGGGGAGCGGGAACTGAAGCTTTCTTT. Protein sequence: CASSYVRGAGTEAFF.

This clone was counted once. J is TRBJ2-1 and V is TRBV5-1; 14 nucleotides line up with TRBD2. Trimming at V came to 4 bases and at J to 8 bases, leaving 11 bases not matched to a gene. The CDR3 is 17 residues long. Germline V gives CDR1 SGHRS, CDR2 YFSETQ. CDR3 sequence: CASSVAPPGLAGDEQFF. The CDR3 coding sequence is TGCGCCAGCAGCGTGGCTCCCCCGGGACTAGCGGGAGATGAGCAGTTCTTC.

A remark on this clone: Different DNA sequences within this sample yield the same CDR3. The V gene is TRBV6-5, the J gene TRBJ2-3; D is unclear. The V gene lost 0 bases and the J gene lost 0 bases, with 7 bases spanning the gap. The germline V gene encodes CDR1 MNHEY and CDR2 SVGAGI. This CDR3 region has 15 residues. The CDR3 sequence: CASSYSSGSTDTQYF. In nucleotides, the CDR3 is TGTGCCAGCAGTTACTCGTCAGGTAGCACAGATACGCAGTATTTT.

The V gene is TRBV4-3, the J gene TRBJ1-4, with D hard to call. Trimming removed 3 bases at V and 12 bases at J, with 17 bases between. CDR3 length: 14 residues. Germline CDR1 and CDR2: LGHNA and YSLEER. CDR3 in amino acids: CASSQTQDDFELFF. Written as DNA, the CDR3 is TGCGCCAGCAGCCAGACACAAGACGATTTCGAACTGTTTTTT.

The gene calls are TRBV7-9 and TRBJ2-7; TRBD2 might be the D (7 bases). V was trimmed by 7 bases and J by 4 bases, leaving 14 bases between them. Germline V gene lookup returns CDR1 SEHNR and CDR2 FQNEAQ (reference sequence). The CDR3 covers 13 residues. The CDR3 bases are TGTGCCAGCAATATTGGGGGGGCTTACGAGCAGTACTTC. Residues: CASNIGGAYEQYF. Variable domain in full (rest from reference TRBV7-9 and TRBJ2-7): DTGVSQNPRHKITKRGQNVTFRCDPISEHNRLYWYRQTLGQGPEFLTYFQNEAQLEKSRLLSDRFSAERPKGSFSTLEIQRTEQGDSAMYLCASNIGGAYEQYFGPGTRLTVT.

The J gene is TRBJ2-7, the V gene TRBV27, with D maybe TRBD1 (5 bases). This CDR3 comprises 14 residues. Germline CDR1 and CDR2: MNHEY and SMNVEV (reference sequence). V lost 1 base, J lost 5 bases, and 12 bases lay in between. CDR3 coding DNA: TGTGCCAGCAGTTTATTATGGGGCGGCGACGAGCAGTACTTC. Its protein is CASSLLWGGDEQYF.

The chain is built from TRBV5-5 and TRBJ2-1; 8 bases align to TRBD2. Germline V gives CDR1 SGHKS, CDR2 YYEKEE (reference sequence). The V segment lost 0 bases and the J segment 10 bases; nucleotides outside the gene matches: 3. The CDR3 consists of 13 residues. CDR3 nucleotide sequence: TGTGCCAGCAGCTTGGCGGGAGGGGAAGAGCAGTTCTTC. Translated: CASSLAGGEEQFF. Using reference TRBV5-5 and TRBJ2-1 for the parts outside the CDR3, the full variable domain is DAGVTQSPTHLIKTRGQQVTLRCSPISGHKSVSWYQQVLGQGPQFIFQYYEKEERGRGNFPDRFSARQFPNYSSELNVNALLLGDSALYLCASSLAGGEEQFFGPGTRLTVL.

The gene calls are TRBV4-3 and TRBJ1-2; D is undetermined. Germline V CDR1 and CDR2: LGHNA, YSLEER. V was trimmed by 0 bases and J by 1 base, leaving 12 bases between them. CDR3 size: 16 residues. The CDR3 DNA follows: TGCGCCAGCAGCCAAGATTACGGCGATCTTAACTATGGCTACACCTTC. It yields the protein CASSQDYGDLNYGYTF.